Presented here are 32 T cell receptor beta chains from one specimen sequenced in a study of T cell repertoires in cytomegalovirus infection. Their antigens are not known. TCRdb called the reads again in MiXCR, with one record for every CDR3 protein. The table has 370,000 or so distinct CDR3 sequences, approximately 35% seen once. The material sequenced was cultured PBMCs, taken from culture after CMV antigen stimulation. Receptor source: a human donor in good health (CMV status not recorded). Some clones in this sample may be carry-over from other donors' samples.

This clonotype was seen a few times. CDR3 protein: CASSLDRANEKLFF. CDR3 DNA sequence: TGCGCCAGCAGCTTGGACAGAGCGAATGAAAAACTGTTTTTT. The J gene is TRBJ1-4, the V gene TRBV5-1, with D hard to call. CDR1 is SGHRS and CDR2 is YFSETQ in the germline V gene. CDR3 length equals 14 residues. The V gene lost 0 bases and the J gene lost 5 bases, with 8 bases spanning the gap. Full variable domain (missing parts from reference TRBV5-1 and TRBJ1-4): KAGVTQTPRYLIKTRGQQVTLSCSPISGHRSVSWYQQTPGQGLQFLFEYFSETQRNKGNFPGRFSGRQFSNSRSEMNVSTLELGDSALYLCASSLDRANEKLFFGSGTQLSVL.

This chain joins TRBV5-1 and TRBJ2-1, with a tentative D call TRBD1 (6 bases). V was shortened by 4 bases and J by 2 bases, with 13 bases between the two germline ends. This CDR3 contains 15 residues. Germline V CDR1 and CDR2: SGHRS, YFSETQ. CDR3 region: CASSTGRGTYNEQFF. CDR3 coding DNA: TGCGCCAGCAGCACAGGCAGGGGAACCTACAATGAGCAGTTCTTC. Full variable domain (outside the CDR3, taken from reference TRBV5-1 and TRBJ2-1): KAGVTQTPRYLIKTRGQQVTLSCSPISGHRSVSWYQQTPGQGLQFLFEYFSETQRNKGNFPGRFSGRQFSNSRSEMNVSTLELGDSALYLCASSTGRGTYNEQFFGPGTRLTVL.

This clonotype occurred a few times. The J gene is TRBJ1-5, the V gene TRBV6-1, with TRBD1 matching 7 bases. The CDR3 is 15 amino acids. V lost 6 bases to trimming and J lost 0 bases; unmatched junction nucleotides: 5. Germline lookup yields CDR1 MNHNS and CDR2 SASEGT. CDR3 loop: CASRLTGLSNQPQHF. In DNA form, the CDR3 reads TGTGCCAGCAGGTTGACAGGGCTTAGCAATCAGCCCCAGCATTTT.

V usage is TRBV19 and J usage is TRBJ2-1, with D uncertain. V was clipped by 3 bases and J by 5 bases, with 5 bases between them. The CDR3 has 12 amino acids. The germline V gene encodes CDR1 LNHDA and CDR2 SQIVND (reference sequence). CDR3 in DNA: TGTGCCAGTAGTATTTGGGACAATGAGCAGTTCTTC. It is translated as CASSIWDNEQFF.

The V call is TRBV6-8, the J call TRBJ1-1; D remains unclear. The CDR3 runs 12 residues. Germline-derived CDR1 and CDR2 are MNHGY and SAAAGT. The V gene lost 5 bases and the J gene lost 0 bases, with 4 bases spanning the gap. CDR3 sequence (DNA): TGTGCCAGCAGTACAGTGAACACTGAAGCTTTCTTT. Translating gives CASSTVNTEAFF.

V is TRBV5-8 and J is TRBJ2-7; 7 positions agree with TRBD1. V shed 3 bases and J 3 bases; nucleotides not matched to a gene: 3. The CDR3 is made up of 13 amino acids. Germline CDR1 is SGHTS and CDR2 is YDEGEE. The CDR3 region has the DNA TGTGCCAGCAGCTCCCGGGACAGCTACGAGCAGTACTTC. As protein: CASSSRDSYEQYF.

A few counts support this clonotype. The CDR3 loop reads CASSHRVMWNEQFF. CDR3 in DNA: TGCGCCAGCAGCCACCGAGTTATGTGGAATGAGCAGTTCTTC. The V gene is TRBV4-1, the J gene TRBJ2-1; D gene uncertain. V was trimmed by 3 bases and J by 7 bases, leaving 13 bases between them. This CDR3 region has 14 residues. CDR1 and CDR2 (germline): MGHRA, YSYEKL.

The table lists this clonotype with a few counts. V usage is TRBV9 and J usage is TRBJ1-3; D is unclear. V was shortened by 4 bases and J by 0 bases, with 11 bases between the two germline ends. The germline V gene has CDR1 SGDLS and CDR2 YYNGEE. CDR3 length equals 15 residues. The CDR3 DNA reads as TGTGCCAGCAGCCCCGGAGGCACCTCTGGAAACACCATATATTTT. It yields the protein CASSPGGTSGNTIYF.

This CDR3 reads CASSSGDSQNTEAFF. The CDR3 DNA follows: TGTGCCAGCAGTTCCGGTGACAGCCAGAACACTGAAGCTTTCTTT. The chain uses TRBV7-9 and TRBJ1-1; D may be TRBD1 (5 bases). The CDR3 loop spans 15 amino acids. CDR1 and CDR2 (germline): SEHNR, FQNEAQ (reference sequence). Trimming took off 6 bases at V and 1 base at J, with 15 bases between the two ends.

The rearrangement joins TRBV27 to TRBJ2-3; 8 positions match TRBD2. J gave up 1 base and V 6 bases, and 18 bases lay outside the gene matches. This CDR3 comprises 19 residues. CDR1 is MNHEY and CDR2 is SMNVEV in the germline V gene (reference sequence). CDR3 region: CASSLIYAGGFGRTDTQYF. CDR3 DNA sequence: TGTGCCAGCAGCCTTATATACGCGGGAGGTTTCGGACGCACAGATACGCAGTATTTT.

This chain connects TRBV2 to TRBJ1-5; D is unclear. Germline V gene sequence: CDR1 SNHLY, CDR2 FYNNEI. This CDR3 has 15 residues. The germline V and J ends were trimmed by 6 bases and 1 base, with 13 bases remaining between them. The CDR3 loop reads CASSSGIESNQPQHF. As DNA, the CDR3 is TGTGCCAGCAGCTCCGGGATCGAGAGCAATCAGCCCCAGCATTTT.

There are many counts of this clonotype. This chain links TRBV6-1 with TRBJ1-2; tentatively, D is TRBD1 (6 bases). Germline V gene sequence: CDR1 MNHNS, CDR2 SASEGT. CDR3 size: 15 residues. Trimming left V 4 bases short and J 6 bases short, with 18 bases between. The CDR3 DNA reads as TGTGCCAGCAGTGGGCAAGGGGGGTATGGGGATGGCTACACCTTC. Translating gives CASSGQGGYGDGYTF.

This chain joins TRBV18 and TRBJ1-2; no reliable D call. Trimming took off 6 bases at V and 4 bases at J, with 12 bases between the two ends. Looked up from germline, CDR1 is KGHSH and CDR2 is LQKENI. The CDR3 is made up of 13 amino acids. DNA for the CDR3: TGTGCCAGCTCTGAGGAGGAGGGCTATGGCTACACCTTC. Protein product: CASSEEEGYGYTF.

The chain combines TRBV27 with TRBJ1-1; no clear D gene. CDR1 is MNHEY, CDR2 SMNVEV, per germline (reference sequence). V lost 2 bases, J lost 5 bases, and 12 bases lay in between. This CDR3 is 14 amino acids long. DNA of the CDR3: TGTGCCAGCAGTTTACTCGTCCCAGGTACTGAAGCTTTCTTT. Translating gives CASSLLVPGTEAFF.

J is TRBJ2-5 and V is TRBV27, with D possibly matching TRBD2 (6 bases). CDR3 length: 14 amino acids. V was shortened by 1 base and J by 4 bases, with 10 bases between the two germline ends. Germline-derived CDR1 and CDR2 are MNHEY and SMNVEV (reference sequence). As DNA, the CDR3 is TGTGCCAGCAGTTTATACGTGGGAGGAGAGACCCAGTACTTC. Translated, it gives CASSLYVGGETQYF.

J is TRBJ1-6 and V is TRBV12-3 or TRBV12-4; D is uncertain. The CDR3 consists of 12 residues. Trimming took 6 bases from V and 5 from J, leaving 5 bases between them. This chain's CDR3 is CASRYDNSPLHF. The CDR3 nucleotides are TGTGCCAGCAGATACGATAATTCACCCCTCCACTTT.

The chain carries TRBV7-2 and TRBJ1-5; a weak D match, TRBD1 (5 bases). Germline CDR1 reads SGHTA; CDR2 reads FQGNSA. Trimming pared 4 bases from V and 6 bases from J, leaving 10 bases between. The CDR3 consists of 13 residues. DNA for the CDR3: TGTGCCAGCAGCTCCCGCGGGGGTCAGCCCCAGCATTTT. Its translation is CASSSRGGQPQHF.

V gene TRBV19 combines with J gene TRBJ2-6; D perhaps matches TRBD2 (7 bases). V shed 6 bases and J shed 4 bases, with 16 bases lying between them. The CDR3 is 16 amino acids. From germline, CDR1 is LNHDA and CDR2 SQIVND (reference sequence). The CDR3 loop reads CASSPGGAKGANVLTF. For the CDR3, the DNA is TGTGCCAGTAGCCCTGGGGGGGCGAAGGGGGCCAACGTCCTGACTTTC.

This clonotype has more than one count but fewer than ten. V is TRBV12-3 or TRBV12-4 and J is TRBJ2-1, with 11 bases aligning to TRBD2. The CDR3 loop spans 16 amino acids. With 6 bases clipped from V and 7 bases from J, the junction kept 11 bases outside the gene matches. The CDR3 coding sequence is TGTGCCAGCAGACGACTAGCGGGAAGGGGGGGGAATGAGCAGTTCTTC. It translates to CASRRLAGRGGNEQFF.

V and J are TRBV7-2 and TRBJ2-1; 7 positions agree with TRBD2. V was clipped by 1 base and J by 2 bases; unmatched bases: 2. Looked up from germline, CDR1 is SGHTA and CDR2 is FQGNSA. This CDR3 is built from 15 residues. The CDR3 sequence is CASSLELAAYNEQFF. As DNA, the CDR3 is TGTGCCAGCAGCTTAGAGCTAGCGGCCTACAATGAGCAGTTCTTC.

With respect to this clonotype: Possible read error: a much larger clone is one base away. This chain uses TRBV7-2 with TRBJ2-1; possible D gene TRBD2, 6 bases. Germline CDR1 and CDR2: SGHTA and FQGNSA. The CDR3 sequence is 15 residues long. The CDR3 coding sequence is TGTGCCAGCTGCTTAGTTGGCGGGAACTACAATGAGCAGTTCTTC. Its translation is CASCLVGGNYNEQFF.

This chain links TRBV7-7 with TRBJ2-1; the match to TRBD2 covers 10 bases. The trim removed 1 base at V and 7 bases at J, leaving 16 bases unmatched. Germline CDR1 reads SSHAT; CDR2 reads FNYEAQ (reference sequence). The CDR3 sequence is 19 residues long. In DNA, the CDR3 is TGTGCCAGCAGCTTAGGAGTTAGCGGGAGGACGCGAATAACGAATGAGCAGTTCTTC. Translating gives CASSLGVSGRTRITNEQFF.

The chain links TRBV7-2 to TRBJ1-1; TRBD1 agrees at 10 bases. The V gene's germline CDR1 is SGHTA and CDR2 FQGNSA. The CDR3 runs 17 residues. V shed 4 bases, J shed 0 bases, and the junction held 8 bases outside the gene matches. The CDR3 nucleotides are TGTGCCAGCAGCTCTGGGACAGGGGATATGATGAACACTGAAGCTTTCTTT. Encoded protein: CASSSGTGDMMNTEAFF.

This clonotype was detected a few times. J is TRBJ1-1 and V is TRBV11-3; a possible D gene is TRBD1 (6 bases). The CDR3 is 13 residues long. Germline V gives CDR1 SGHNT, CDR2 YENEEA. Trimming cost V 1 base and J 8 bases, with 11 bases left between them. This CDR3 reads CASSLGTESEAFF. The DNA for the CDR3 is TGTGCCAGCAGCTTAGGGACAGAATCGGAAGCTTTCTTT.

This clonotype has only a few counts. The genes are TRBV12-3 or TRBV12-4 and TRBJ1-4; a possible D gene is TRBD1 (6 bases). The V and J ends lost 5 bases and 8 bases respectively, with 15 bases between them. This CDR3 has 14 residues. This CDR3 reads CASSPRGGREKLFF. The CDR3 DNA sequence: TGTGCCAGCAGTCCGAGGGGGGGGCGCGAAAAACTGTTTTTT.

The chain couples TRBV12-3 or TRBV12-4 to TRBJ2-2, with 9 nucleotides matching TRBD2. The CDR3 sequence is 14 residues long. Losses at the gene ends were 9 bases for V and 5 bases for J; bases not matched to a gene: 7. The CDR3 here is CASHSGRVTGELFF. The CDR3 DNA sequence: TGTGCCAGTCATAGCGGGAGAGTTACCGGGGAGCTGTTTTTT.

J is TRBJ2-4 and V is TRBV10-2; the D is unclear. This CDR3 is built from 13 residues. CDR1 is WSHSY and CDR2 is SAAADI in the germline V gene. V gave up 8 bases and J gave up 10 bases, with 18 bases separating them. The CDR3 spells CASSEAEFTIQYF. CDR3 in DNA: TGCGCCAGCTCCGAAGCCGAATTTACTATTCAGTACTTC.

This clonotype was counted a few times. CDR3 region: CASSLDRVNGELFF. The CDR3 nucleotides are TGTGCCAGCAGCTTAGACAGGGTGAACGGGGAGCTGTTTTTT. The chain recombines TRBV7-3 with TRBJ2-2, with 7 bases aligning to TRBD1. There are 14 residues in the CDR3. V lost 2 bases, J lost 7 bases, and 4 bases stayed unmatched. In germline, CDR1 is SGHTA, CDR2 FQGTGA.

The CDR3 region is CASSLELAGNTDTQYF. In DNA form, the CDR3 reads TGTGCCAGCAGCTTAGAACTAGCGGGGAACACAGATACGCAGTATTTT. The chain carries TRBV7-9 and TRBJ2-3; 10 nucleotides align to TRBD2. This CDR3 has 16 amino acids. The V segment lost 1 base and the J segment 2 bases; nucleotides outside the gene matches: 3. The germline V gene has CDR1 SEHNR and CDR2 FQNEAQ (reference sequence).

This clonotype has ten or more counts. The V call is TRBV7-2, the J call TRBJ2-7; 9 bases fit TRBD2. CDR1 is SGHTA, CDR2 FQGNSA, per germline. There are 16 residues in the CDR3. Trimming removed 7 bases from V and 2 bases from J; junction bases left unmatched: 12. The CDR3 reads CASTPEGGRAPYEQYF. CDR3 coding DNA: TGTGCCAGCACCCCAGAAGGCGGGAGGGCCCCCTACGAGCAGTACTTC.

The chain couples TRBV20-1 to TRBJ1-4, with D tentatively TRBD1 (6 bases). V lost 0 bases, J lost 5 bases, and 10 bases lay in between. The germline V gene has CDR1 DFQATT and CDR2 SNEGSKA (reference sequence). CDR3 size: 14 residues. The CDR3 coding sequence is TGCAGTGCTAGAGAGTACAGGGAGAATGAAAAACTGTTTTTT. This gives the protein CSAREYRENEKLFF.

A few counts support this clonotype. The CDR3 here is CASTDFRGGSPDTQYF. The CDR3 DNA follows: TGTGCCAGCACTGATTTCAGGGGCGGGAGCCCAGATACGCAGTATTTT. The chain combines TRBV6-2 or TRBV6-3 with TRBJ2-3; tentative D call: TRBD2 (7 bases). The V gene lost 7 bases and the J gene lost 4 bases, with 21 bases spanning the gap. This CDR3 has 16 amino acids. Germline CDR1 reads MNHEY; CDR2 reads SVGEGT.